The present T cell receptor beta chain was sequenced within a study of blood T cell repertoires in COVID-19. CDR1 is LGHDT and CDR2 is YNNKEL in the germline V gene (reference sequence). The CDR3 runs to 16 residues. J was trimmed by 10 bases and V by 2 bases; bases with no gene match: 6. Per the study methods: Amplification from reference gene primers served as the basis for estimated nucleated cell counts. The method was immunoSEQ multiplex PCR; TCRdb's version includes in-frame clones alone and lacks a portion of them. V, J and clone size derive from that table, while D and trimming were established from the DNA sequence. The sample carries about 160,000 clones, 70% to 90% recorded once. Seattle-derived patients entered the study during active infection and were followed longitudinally.

The rearrangement links TRBV3-1 (or the pseudogene TRBV3-2) to TRBJ2-1; 15 bases are shared with TRBD2. This receptor was taken from a woman aged 55-69 years with COVID-19, enrolled during active disease. Input material: peripheral blood. CDR3 bases: TGTGCCAGCAGCCAACCGGGACTAGCGGGAGGAAGCGAGCAGTTCTTC. Translating gives CASSQPGLAGGSEQFF.